One and the same sample provided the 8 T cell receptor beta chains below, sequenced in a study of blood T cell repertoires in COVID-19. This table comes from immunoSEQ multiplex PCR, and its TCRdb copy is limited to in-frame clones, with some not included. The sample yields about 170,000 clones, about 85% seen once. Sequenced: peripheral blood. The receptors here all came from a man between 60 and 70 years old who had recovered from COVID-19.

This chain connects TRBV5-4 to TRBJ2-7; 7 positions agree with TRBD1. This CDR3 is built from 14 residues. Germline V lookup: CDR1 SGHNT, CDR2 YYREEE (reference sequence). V was clipped by 6 bases and J by 6 bases; unmatched bases: 12. Here the CDR3 reads CASTTLQGQSEQYF. The CDR3 coding sequence is TGTGCCAGCACCACACTACAGGGGCAAAGCGAGCAGTACTTC.

The rearrangement links TRBV28 to TRBJ1-5, with D unclear. Germline-derived CDR1 and CDR2 are MDHEN and SYDVKM. The CDR3 runs 12 residues. The V end was cut by 7 bases, the J end by 4 bases, with 8 bases between. The CDR3 loop is CASNGGNQPQHF. For the CDR3, the DNA is TGTGCCAGCAACGGCGGGAATCAGCCCCAGCATTTT.

The gene calls are TRBV12-5 and TRBJ2-5; tentative D call: TRBD1 (6 bases). Germline loops: CDR1 LGHNT, CDR2 FRNRAP. With 3 bases removed from V and 5 bases from J, the gap between germline ends came to 10 bases. There are 13 residues in the CDR3. For the CDR3, the DNA is TGTGCTAGTGGTTTATCTACAGGGGAGACCCAGTACTTC. Residues: CASGLSTGETQYF.

This clone is a singleton in its sample. This sequence joins TRBV9 and TRBJ1-2; 8 bases line up with TRBD1. This CDR3 has 19 amino acids. Germline CDR1 SGDLS, CDR2 YYNGEE. The J segment lost 1 base and the V segment lost 1 base, leaving 15 bases of the junction unmatched. The CDR3 sequence is CASSVTPGQAQVGNYGYTF. The CDR3 DNA is TGTGCCAGCAGCGTAACACCGGGACAGGCCCAAGTGGGTAACTATGGCTACACCTTC.

The V call is TRBV15, the J call TRBJ2-3; tentative D call: TRBD2 (5 bases). V was pared by 4 bases and J by 2 bases, with 13 bases between. The CDR3 runs 15 residues. Germline CDR1 LNHNV, CDR2 YYDKDF (reference sequence). The CDR3: CATSKSGPYTDTQYF. The CDR3 nucleotides are TGTGCCACCAGCAAAAGCGGTCCCTACACAGATACGCAGTATTTT.

V is TRBV6-1 and J is TRBJ1-2; D is unresolved. V lost 3 bases, J lost 4 bases, and 9 bases lay in between. Germline V gene sequence: CDR1 MNHNS, CDR2 SASEGT. This CDR3 region has 13 residues. The CDR3 region is CASSDPPGYGYTF. CDR3 DNA sequence: TGTGCCAGCAGTGACCCCCCAGGCTATGGCTACACCTTC.

This clone has only one observation. The J gene is TRBJ1-4, the V gene TRBV7-2; tentatively, D is TRBD1 (5 bases). CDR3 length: 16 residues. Germline V gives CDR1 SGHTA, CDR2 FQGNSA. The V end was cut by 6 bases, the J end by 5 bases, with 19 bases between. Here the CDR3 reads CASSHPTGLANEKLFF. Written as DNA, the CDR3 is TGTGCCAGCAGTCATCCTACAGGCCTCGCCAATGAAAAACTGTTTTTT.

The chain combines TRBV19 with TRBJ1-1; a possible D gene is TRBD1 (6 bases). Germline lookup yields CDR1 LNHDA and CDR2 SQIVND (reference sequence). CDR3 length: 15 residues. Trimming pared 9 bases from V and 1 base from J, leaving 18 bases between. In DNA form, the CDR3 reads TGTGCCAGCTCGGTTTGGAGGACAGCGAACACTGAAGCTTTCTTT. Its translation: CASSVWRTANTEAFF. The entire variable domain, with the rest obtained from reference TRBV19 and TRBJ1-1, is as follows: DGGITQSPKYLFRKEGQNVTLSCEQNLNHDAMYWYRQDPGQGLRLIYYSQIVNDFQKGDIAEGYSVSREKKESFPLTVTSAQKNPTAFYLCASSVWRTANTEAFFGQGTRLTVV.